This T cell receptor beta chain comes out of a study of blood T cell repertoires in COVID-19. The germline gives CDR1 LGHDT, CDR2 YNNKEL (reference sequence). Trimming at V came to 3 bases and at J to 4 bases, leaving 3 bases not matched to a gene. The CDR3 is 14 residues long. Profiling relied on immunoSEQ multiplex PCR, and the TCRdb table lists in-frame clones only, not all of them. There are around 160,000 clones in the sample; roughly 88% occur only once, and roughly 2.1% lies in the top ten. This clone has a handful of counts. The origin of this receptor is a man younger than 30 with acute or convalescent COVID-19. The sequenced sample consisted of peripheral blood. The rearrangement uses TRBV3-1 (or the pseudogene TRBV3-2) and TRBJ1-1, with 9 bases matching TRBD1. The CDR3 DNA is TGTGCCAGCAGCCATTCGACAGGGGGCACTGAAGCTTTCTTT. This sequence encodes CASSHSTGGTEAFF.